Listed below are T cell receptor beta chains from one sample, sequenced in a study of blood T cell repertoires in COVID-19. The protocol was immunoSEQ multiplex PCR, while the TCRdb copy is restricted to in-frame clones and leaves out a portion. This sample has tens of thousands of clones, with roughly 83% found just once. The sample comprised peripheral blood. All receptors derive from a woman in her fifties or sixties with acute or convalescent COVID-19. The CDR3 runs from the conserved cysteine through the conserved F or W. D genes are given only for firm matches. Clone sizes are given selectively: once, few, many, or a class where the clone is expanded.

v_gene	abundance	j_gene	d_gene	CDR3nt	CDR3aa
TRBV27	.	TRBJ2-1	.	TGTGCCAGCAGTCCCGGGAGCACCCATTACAATGAGCAGTTCTTC	CASSPGSTHYNEQFF
TRBV19	.	TRBJ2-1	TRBD1	TGTGCCAGTAGGACCCTACCGGGACAGGGATCCTACAATGAGCAGTTCTTC	CASRTLPGQGSYNEQFF
TRBV5-1	.	TRBJ1-1	TRBD1	TGCGCCAGCAGCTTAGCGACAGGGAGGACTGAAGCTTTCTTT	CASSLATGRTEAFF
TRBV6-5	.	TRBJ2-4	.	TGTGCCAGCATGGCGGCAGCCAAAAACATTCAGTACTTC	CASMAAAKNIQYF
TRBV6-1	once	TRBJ1-2	.	TGTGCCAGCAGTGAACCGCAGAATGGCTACACCTTC	CASSEPQNGYTF
TRBV5-1	.	TRBJ1-1	.	TGCGCCAGCAGGATAGACAGTCCCCTTGAAGCTTTCTTT	CASRIDSPLEAFF
TRBV18	.	TRBJ1-1	.	TGTGCCAGCTCACCACCGACGGGTTTTCAAGCTTTCTTT	CASSPPTGFQAFF
TRBV7-3	.	TRBJ2-7	TRBD2	TGTGCCAGCAGCGGTCTCGCGGGAGGCGAGCAGTACTTC	CASSGLAGGEQYF
TRBV4-1	.	TRBJ1-1	.	TGCGCCAGCAGCCTAGGACAGACCACTGAAGCTTTCTTT	CASSLGQTTEAFF
TRBV18	.	TRBJ2-7	.	TGTGCCAGCTCACCACTGAACTCAAGCTCCTACGAGCAGTACTTC	CASSPLNSSSYEQYF
TRBV18	.	TRBJ2-3	.	TGTGCCAGCTCACTTAAACCTAGAGATACGCAGTATTTT	CASSLKPRDTQYF
TRBV28	.	TRBJ1-4	.	TGTGCCAGCAGGCCCGCGGGGTGGGGCTTTGGAGAAAAACTGTTTTTT	CASRPAGWGFGEKLFF
TRBV5-4	.	TRBJ1-2	TRBD1	TGTGCCAGCAGCTTTCCGGGACAGGGGACTGGCTACACCTTC	CASSFPGQGTGYTF
TRBV7-8	.	TRBJ1-5	.	TGTGCCAGCAGCTTAGGGCTGGTAAGACTCGGTAGCAATCAGCCCCAGCATTTT	CASSLGLVRLGSNQPQHF
TRBV5-1	.	TRBJ1-1	.	TGCGCCAGCTATAGGGGGTCCTTGAACACTGAAGCTTTCTTT	CASYRGSLNTEAFF
TRBV6-5	.	TRBJ1-5	.	TGTGCCAGCAGCCATTCAGCCTTGGAGTCGTCCCAGCATTTT	CASSHSALESSQHF
TRBV28	.	TRBJ1-2	.	TGTGCCAGCAGCCGGGACACTTATGGCTACACCTTC	CASSRDTYGYTF
TRBV10-3	.	TRBJ2-7	TRBD1	TGTGCCATCAGCGGGACAGGGGGCTCCTACGAGCAGTACTTC	CAISGTGGSYEQYF
TRBV28	.	TRBJ1-2	TRBD1	TGTGCCAGCGGATCCGGGACAGGGGGAGGTAACTATGGCTACACCTTC	CASGSGTGGGNYGYTF
TRBV5-4	.	TRBJ2-5	TRBD1	TGTGCCAGCAGGGACAGGGGGCTTGAAGAGCTAGAGACCCAGTACTTC	CASRDRGLEELETQYF
TRBV5-1	.	TRBJ2-1	TRBD2	TGCGCCAGCAGCATCTCGGGGGGTTACTCCTACAATGAGCAGTTCTTC	CASSISGGYSYNEQFF
TRBV2	.	TRBJ2-5	TRBD1	TGTGCCAGCAGTGAACGAAGACAGGGGGGGGAGACCCAGTACTTC	CASSERRQGGETQYF
TRBV18	once	TRBJ2-7	TRBD1	TGTGCCAGCTCACCAGCTTTGGGACAGGGGACCTACGAGCAGTACTTC	CASSPALGQGTYEQYF
TRBV19	.	TRBJ2-6	.	TGTGCCAGTAGTATCCGACGATACAGAGACCCCTCTGGGGCCAACGTCCTGACTTTC	CASSIRRYRDPSGANVLTF
TRBV2	.	TRBJ2-5	TRBD1	TGTGCCAGCAAAAGACAGGGTGAAGAGACCCAGTACTTC	CASKRQGEETQYF
TRBV11-2	.	TRBJ1-1	.	TGTGCCAGCAGCTTAGATCCAGAAACTGAAGCTTTCTTT	CASSLDPETEAFF
TRBV7-9	few	TRBJ2-7	.	TGTGCCAGCAGCCCCGGGACAAGCTCCTACGAGCAGTACTTC	CASSPGTSSYEQYF
TRBV2	.	TRBJ2-7	.	TGTGCCAGCCAGGACAGCACATCCTACGAGCAGTACTTC	CASQDSTSYEQYF
TRBV5-1	.	TRBJ1-2	TRBD1	TGCGCCAGCAGCTTAACCGGGACAGGGGACTATGGCTACACCTTC	CASSLTGTGDYGYTF
TRBV28	.	TRBJ2-6	.	TGTGCCAGCAGTTCGGGAGCTGGGGCCAACGTCCTGACTTTC	CASSSGAGANVLTF
TRBV7-9	.	TRBJ2-3	TRBD2	TGTGCCAGCAGCTTAGTTGCTAGCGGGAGGGATAGGAGCACAGATACGCAGTATTTT	CASSLVASGRDRSTDTQYF
TRBV7-9	few	TRBJ2-6	TRBD1	TGTGCCAGCAGCCCCGGGACAGGGGACGACTCTGGGGCCAACGTCCTGACTTTC	CASSPGTGDDSGANVLTF
TRBV21-1	.	TRBJ2-2	.	TGTGCAGTTAAAGGGGGGGGCACCGGGGAGCTGTTTTTT	CAVKGGGTGELFF
TRBV19	once	TRBJ1-3	.	TGTGCCAGTAGTGGCGCAGGGCGCGGAAACACCATATATTTT	CASSGAGRGNTIYF
TRBV5-4	.	TRBJ1-2	TRBD1	TGTGCCAGCAGCGGGAAAACAGGGGGCCATTACTATGGCTACACCTTC	CASSGKTGGHYYGYTF
TRBV27	few	TRBJ1-1	.	TGTGCCAGCAGCTCACCGGGGGGGGGAACTGAAGCTTTCTTT	CASSSPGGGTEAFF
TRBV6-5	.	TRBJ2-4	.	TGTGCCAGCAGTTATGAGGGGGCGCGGGGAAACATTCAGTACTTC	CASSYEGARGNIQYF
TRBV5-1	.	TRBJ2-7	.	TGCGCCAGCAGCTTGCAGGGCGGTTACTCCTACGAGCAGTACTTC	CASSLQGGYSYEQYF
TRBV4-2	once	TRBJ2-5	TRBD1	TGTGCCAGCAGCCAAGGGGCATTAAGGGGGCAAGGTGAGACCCAGTACTTC	CASSQGALRGQGETQYF
TRBV3-1/TRBV3-2	.	TRBJ2-7	TRBD2	TGTGCCAGCAGCCAAGAAGATAGCGGGAGGGCCGTTGGCCCATACGAGCAGTACTTC	CASSQEDSGRAVGPYEQYF
TRBV6-5	.	TRBJ2-4	TRBD1	TGTGCCTTCACAGGGGCTGGCAACATTCAGTACTTC	CAFTGAGNIQYF
TRBV19	.	TRBJ2-5	TRBD2	TGTGCCAGTAGTATAGGCCCGACTAGCTCCCAAGAGACCCAGTACTTC	CASSIGPTSSQETQYF
TRBV7-2	.	TRBJ1-6	.	TGTGCCAGCAGCTACATCCTGGGGGGAGGACGGGTAATGGGTTCACCCCTCCACTTT	CASSYILGGGRVMGSPLHF
TRBV6-5	.	TRBJ1-5	TRBD1	TGTGCCAGCAGTTACTCGACAGGGTGGCAGCCCCAGCATTTT	CASSYSTGWQPQHF
TRBV6-5	.	TRBJ1-1	.	TGTGCCAGCAGAAAAGGAGGGAAGGCTGAAGCTTTCTTT	CASRKGGKAEAFF
TRBV4-1	.	TRBJ1-6	TRBD1	TGCGCCAGCACTCAGTCTGGGACAGGGGTGAATAATTCACCCCTCCACTTT	CASTQSGTGVNNSPLHF
TRBV9	.	TRBJ2-3	.	TGTGCCAGCAGCGCCTCACAGGGCGTCACAGATACGCAGTATTTT	CASSASQGVTDTQYF
TRBV30	.	TRBJ2-2	.	TGTGCCTGGAGTGAACAGAGCCCCGGGGAGCTGTTTTTT	CAWSEQSPGELFF
TRBV28	.	TRBJ2-7	.	TGTGCCAGCAGTCCCCCAGGGGTAACAAACGAGCAGTACTTC	CASSPPGVTNEQYF
TRBV7-9	.	TRBJ2-5	TRBD2	TGTGCCAGCAGCCAGCTCCTAGCGGGGTCGGCTGAGACCCAGTACTTC	CASSQLLAGSAETQYF
TRBV24-1	.	TRBJ2-1	.	TGTGCCACCAGTGATTTCCAAGGACAGAGCAATGAGCAGTTCTTC	CATSDFQGQSNEQFF
TRBV10-3	.	TRBJ1-2	.	TGTGCCATCAGTGACCCGGGACTTCCAAATGATTATGGCTACACCTTC	CAISDPGLPNDYGYTF
TRBV14	.	TRBJ1-2	.	TGTGCCAGCAGCCAACTCGACCGAAAACGGGGCTATGGCTACACCTTC	CASSQLDRKRGYGYTF
TRBV24-1	.	TRBJ2-1	TRBD2	TGTGCCACCAGTGTGTCTAGCGGGAGAGGTGAGCAGTTCTTC	CATSVSSGRGEQFF